The T cell receptor (beta chain) described here comes from a study of blood T cell repertoires in COVID-19. Study background: COVID-19 samples collected from the United States, Italy and Spain covered acute and convalescent phases. T cells, B-cell-depleted T cells, or PBMCs supplied cDNA or gDNA.

As processed by the authors: Quantification of nucleated cells was approximated via reference gene primer amplification. Libraries were prepared by immunoSEQ multiplex PCR; TCRdb keeps only in-frame clonotypes and omits some of them. V and J calls plus clone size are reproduced from that table; the DNA served to infer D and trimming. In the table there are a few hundred thousand clones, approximately 89% of which are singletons. This clone was counted a single time. The germline gives CDR1 MNHEY, CDR2 SVGAGI. The V end lost 8 bases, the J end lost 4 bases, and 18 bases lay between the germline ends. The CDR3 contains 15 residues. Recruited during active infection, patients (from Seattle) were subsequently followed longitudinally.

This TCR derives from a young woman with COVID-19, enrolled during active disease. Sequenced: peripheral blood. The chain links TRBV6-5 to TRBJ1-3, with a tentative D call TRBD1 (6 bases). In nucleotides, the CDR3 is TGTGCCAGCGTGGAGCGGGGGGCGATCGGAAACACCATATATTTT. This codes for CASVERGAIGNTIYF.